The T cell receptor beta chain under discussion was sequenced for a study of T cell responses to AZD1222 COVID-19 vaccine. General study results and limits: The study sampled repertoires only after the peak T cell response. Dominant at 160-218 and 743-854, vaccine-associated CD4 TCRs also spanned spike. Increases in Spike-specific TCR breadth and depth were seen after two AZD1222 doses. Clonal diversity was possibly underestimated; the donors were predominantly white British and more often female.

The CDR3 runs to 16 residues. Germline V lookup: CDR1 SEHNR, CDR2 FQNEAQ (reference sequence). Deletions cut 5 bases from V and 2 bases from J, with 13 bases between. Repertoires were generated with immunoSEQ multiplex PCR, while TCRdb's copy carries only in-frame clones and drops some. This table holds about 120,000 clones, 75% to 95% found once. Concerning this clone: The antigen remains undetermined.

The sample was peripheral blood, taken 28 days after the second dose of the MenACWY control vaccine. The genes are TRBV7-9 and TRBJ1-6, with D possibly TRBD1 on 5 matching bases. This sequence originates from an adult who received the MenACWY meningococcal vaccine as a control. CDR3 sequence: CASSKGQDTYNSPLHF. DNA for the CDR3: TGTGCCAGCAGCAAGGGGCAGGACACCTATAATTCACCCCTCCACTTT. Full variable domain (rest looked up from reference TRBV7-9 and TRBJ1-6): DTGVSQNPRHKITKRGQNVTFRCDPISEHNRLYWYRQTLGQGPEFLTYFQNEAQLEKSRLLSDRFSAERPKGSFSTLEIQRTEQGDSAMYLCASSKGQDTYNSPLHFGNGTRLTVT.